This note documents a single T cell receptor (beta chain) sequence. Looked up from germline, CDR1 is MNHNS and CDR2 is SASEGT. The V and J ends lost 6 bases and 6 bases, in that order; junction bases with no gene match: 6. There are 13 residues in the CDR3. It was with 60 Vbeta and 13 Jbeta primers that the PCR ran. In the original analysis: A later analysis counted tens of millions of unique TCR beta chains, around 12 million shared. Assay: immunoSEQ multiplex PCR; the TCRdb copy retains only in-frame clones and omits some. The DNA was the basis for D and trimming; V, J and clone size are from that table. The table records around 130,000 clones, around three quarters of them present only once. This specimen comes from a study of cytomegalovirus exposure and HLA in healthy donors.

The receptor comes from a man between 25 and 39 years old in good health and CMV-seronegative. The chain has TRBV6-1 and TRBJ2-7; 9 nucleotides line up with TRBD1. The sample comprised PBMCs. CDR3 DNA sequence: TGTGCCAGCAGGGGGACAGGGTTGGTCGAGCAGTACTTC. Encoded protein: CASRGTGLVEQYF.